This TCR beta chain emerged from a study of T cell responses to AZD1222 COVID-19 vaccine. The V gene lost 3 bases and the J gene lost 5 bases, with 10 bases spanning the gap. This CDR3 is 13 amino acids long. Germline loops: CDR1 MDHEN, CDR2 SYDVKM. The table came from immunoSEQ multiplex PCR; TCRdb's copy has only in-frame clones and leaves some out. The sample consists of about 120,000 clones, about 86% of them appearing once. Details on this clone: Its target is not known.

Findings of the study overall: Targeting of unmutated variant regions was reportedly seen in nearly half of spike-specific TCRs.

The chain couples TRBV28 to TRBJ1-2, with D tentatively TRBD1 (6 bases). Sequenced here: peripheral blood, sampled on day 0 of AZD1222 vaccination. The source of this sequence is an adult in good health. CDR3 sequence reads: CASSFDRLYGYTF. CDR3 in DNA: TGTGCCAGCAGTTTCGACAGGCTTTATGGCTACACCTTC.